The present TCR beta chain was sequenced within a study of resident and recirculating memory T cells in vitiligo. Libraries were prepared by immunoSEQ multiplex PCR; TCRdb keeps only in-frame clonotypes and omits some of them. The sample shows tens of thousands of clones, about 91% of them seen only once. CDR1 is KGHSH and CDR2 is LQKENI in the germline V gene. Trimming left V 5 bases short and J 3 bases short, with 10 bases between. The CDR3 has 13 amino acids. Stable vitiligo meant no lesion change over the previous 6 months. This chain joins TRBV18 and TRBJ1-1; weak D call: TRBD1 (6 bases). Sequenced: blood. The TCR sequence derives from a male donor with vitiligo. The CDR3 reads CASSSEGDTEAFF. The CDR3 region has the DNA TGTGCCAGCTCATCTGAGGGGGACACTGAAGCTTTCTTT.